The 20 T cell receptor delta chains below were found in one sample sequenced in a study of γδ T cells in repeated Plasmodium falciparum infection (dated by TCRdb to about 2021). Library creation used multiplex PCR. Data came from an Illumina MiSeq. Identical DNA sequences were merged into single rows after TCRdb reprocessed the public reads with CATT. The sample profile shows some 51,000 delta-chain clones; around 2% of them were found once. The top ten hold around 25% of the sample. For bulk TCR repertoire analysis, Vgamma9/Vdelta2+ and Vdelta2-negative gammadelta T cell populations were flow-sorted out of peripheral blood mononuclear cells. What was sequenced was gamma-delta T cells from blood. Receptors originate from a pool of human donors (malaria-infected and uninfected, not separated).

This clone is termed large. The identical CDR3 is also encoded by other nucleotide sequences in the sample. The chain joins TRDV2 to TRDJ1; 10 positions match TRDD3. The CDR3 contains 17 residues. V was clipped by 0 bases and J by 3 bases; unmatched bases: 9. Germline V gives CDR1 GEAIGNYY, CDR2 EKD. CDR3 coding DNA: TGTGCCTGTGACACCCCATGGGTGGGGGATACCTCCGATAAACTCATCTTT. This sequence encodes CACDTPWVGDTSDKLIF.

This clone was found a few times. A read error likely explains why the TCRdb protein, taken from a much larger clone, differs from this DNA's translation at residue 13; the protein shown is translated from the DNA. At the DNA level, this CDR3 is encoded by other sequences in the same sample as well. The V and J genes are TRDV1 and TRDJ1; no definite D call. Assignment of the J gene here rests on matching the DNA to germline, because TCRdb gives none. Germline CDR1 and CDR2: TSWWSYY and QGS. This CDR3 comprises 20 residues. Trimming cost V 3 bases and J 0 bases, with 26 bases left between them. CDR3 residues: CALGDSGHFASGRYTDKLIF. In DNA, the CDR3 is TGTGCTCTTGGGGATTCGGGACACTTCGCGTCCGGGCGGTACACCGATAAACTCATCTTT.

In its sample, this clone was seen many times. Other DNA sequences in the sample encode the same CDR3. The chain carries TRDV1 and TRDJ1; 12 nucleotides agree with TRDD3. Per germline, CDR1 TSWWSYY and CDR2 QGS. With V trimmed by 1 base and J by 7 bases, 19 bases remained unmatched. The CDR3 extends over 20 amino acids. The DNA for the CDR3 is TGTGCTCTTGGGGAACGTCCGAATCAGGGCTACTGGGGGATACCTACTAAACTCATCTTT. Residues: CALGERPNQGYWGIPTKLIF.

The table lists this clone with a few counts. A far larger clone is just one base off, so this is likely a read error. This sample also contains other DNA sequences that code for the same CDR3. The CDR3 spells CALGAFVPTPSWGARYTDKLIF. The CDR3 nucleotides read TGTGCTCTTGGGGCCTTCGTTCCTACACCGAGTTGGGGGGCCCGGTACACCGATAAGCTCATCTTT. No call exists for the J gene, whereas the V gene is TRDV1; the table gives TRDD3 as D, unverified against the DNA. Germline-derived CDR1 and CDR2 are TSWWSYY and QGS. CDR3 length: 22 amino acids.

This clone came up a few times. This likely came from a read error, as a far larger clone is one base away. Additional DNA sequences in this sample encode the identical CDR3. The V gene reported is TRDV1; the J gene is uncalled; the table calls TRDD3, which could not be checked here. Germline CDR1 and CDR2: TSWWSYY and QGS. CDR3 size: 26 residues. The CDR3 nucleotides read TGTGCTCTTGGGGAACGAACGATTGTCCTACCGATGAGAGGGGGATACGCCGTTTTATACACCGATAAACTTATCTTT. This translates into CALGERTIVLPMRGGYAVLYTDKLIF.

Points on this clone: Germline is not matched at one junction end, which may reflect a read error. V gene TRDV1 combines with J gene TRDJ1; 9 bases fit TRDD3. Germline lookup yields CDR1 TSWWSYY and CDR2 QGS. CDR3 length equals 14 residues. The CDR3 nucleotides are TGCAGTGTGGGGATACGCGCTATAACCGATAAACTCATCTTT. It yields the protein CSVGIRAITDKLIF.

About this clone itself: This DNA's translation differs at residue 6 from TCRdb's protein, which comes from a much larger clone; a read error is likely, and the protein shown is translated from the DNA. The chain carries TRDV1 and TRDJ1, with TRDD3 identical over 13 bases. The J gene comes from matching the DNA to germline here; TCRdb lacks it. V shed 3 bases and J 0 bases; nucleotides not matched to a gene: 22. CDR3 size: 23 residues. Germline CDR1 reads TSWWSYY; CDR2 reads QGS. CDR3 bases: TGTGCTCTTGGGGACTCGACCCCATCCCGTACTGGGGGATACGCGGGGTACACCGATAAACTCATCTTT. Protein sequence: CALGDSTPSRTGGYAGYTDKLIF.

This clone has a handful of counts. With a far larger clone one base away, a read error is the likely cause. Other DNA variants within this sample encode the same CDR3. This chain links TRDV1 with TRDJ1, with 9 nucleotides matching TRDD2. Germline matching of the DNA provided the J gene here, since TCRdb leaves it blank. Germline-derived CDR1 and CDR2 are TSWWSYY and QGS. The CDR3 consists of 25 residues. The CDR3 DNA follows: TGTGCGCTTGGGAACCCCCTTCCTACAGTCCTCTACTTACTGGGTTCGATAGGAGCATCCGATAAACTCATCTTT. It translates to CALGNPLPTVLYLLGSIGASDKLIF.

In its sample, this clone ranks as medium-sized (0.01 to 0.1%). Other nucleotide sequences in the sample specify the same CDR3. The V gene is TRAV38-2/DV8, the J gene TRDJ1, with TRDD3 matching 12 bases. CDR3 length equals 24 residues. Trimming took 1 base from V and 1 from J; bases not matched to a gene: 26. CDR1 TSESDYY and CDR2 QEAYKQQN come from the germline V gene. CDR3 region: CAYRSFEYFQATYWGIPATDKLIF. The CDR3 bases are TGTGCTTATAGGAGCTTCGAATACTTCCAAGCTACGTACTGGGGGATACCGGCCACCGATAAACTCATCTTT.

A remark on this clone: The mismatch at residue 17 between this DNA's translation and the TCRdb protein of a much larger clone likely reflects a read error; the protein shown is translated from the DNA. This chain uses TRDV2 with TRDJ1; 8 bases map to TRDD3. Because TCRdb records no J gene, it was assigned here through a match of the DNA to germline. The germline CDR1 and CDR2 sequences are GEAIGNYY and EKD. The CDR3 sequence is 21 residues long. V gave up 0 bases and J gave up 6 bases; unmatched junction bases: 26. The CDR3 reads CACDTGEIYWGPTGGSNKLIF. The DNA for the CDR3 is TGTGCCTGTGACACCGGAGAGATCTACTGGGGGCCTACGGGGGGTTCCAATAAACTCATCTTT.

Relative to its sample, this clone is medium-sized. At the DNA level, this CDR3 is encoded by other sequences in the same sample as well. V usage is TRDV3 and J usage is TRDJ1; 7 positions agree with TRDD2. V shed 0 bases and J 0 bases; nucleotides not matched to a gene: 28. The germline CDR1 and CDR2 sequences are TVYSNPD and GDNSRS (reference sequence). The CDR3 covers 22 residues. The CDR3 loop reads CAFSSFLLKWGIRTVYTDKLIF. CDR3 nucleotide sequence: TGTGCCTTTAGCTCTTTCCTACTTAAGTGGGGCATACGGACTGTATACACCGATAAACTCATCTTT.

This clone was observed many times. TCRdb has a much larger clone's protein, which differs at residue 14 from the translation of this DNA, likely because of a read error; what is shown is the protein translated from the DNA. The rearrangement links TRDV1 to TRDJ2, with 9 bases that match TRDD3. This CDR3 comprises 21 residues. From germline, CDR1 is TSWWSYY and CDR2 QGS. Trimming cost V 1 base and J 4 bases; bases outside gene matches: 19. This CDR3 reads CALGEPQFFTGGRCRTAQLFF. The CDR3 DNA reads TGTGCTCTTGGGGAACCACAGTTTTTCACTGGGGGACGTTGTCGGACAGCACAACTCTTCTTT.

In its sample, this clone was seen a few times. The protein recorded in TCRdb matches a much larger clone and deviates from this DNA's translation at residue 5, suggesting a read error; the protein here is obtained by translating the DNA. V is TRDV1 and J is TRDJ1; TRDD3 aligns across 10 bases. TCRdb is silent on the J gene; assignment here came from matching the DNA to germline. Germline CDR1 reads TSWWSYY; CDR2 reads QGS. The J segment lost 2 bases and the V segment lost 3 bases, leaving 27 bases of the junction unmatched. The CDR3 sequence is 23 residues long. The CDR3 nucleotides read TGTGCTCTTGGGGATGGAGCCTTTAATTCCTTAAACTGGGGGATCGGTATGACCGATAAACTCATCTTT. Encoded protein: CALGDGAFNSLNWGIGMTDKLIF.

This clone was seen more than once but under ten times. TCRdb's protein for this DNA is that of a much larger clone and differs from the translation at residue 18, likely a read error; the protein shown is the DNA translation. The genes are TRDV3 and TRDJ1, with TRDD3 identical over 11 bases. Germline V gene data show CDR1 as TVYSNPD and CDR2 as GDNSRS (reference sequence). The CDR3 is 21 residues long. The CDR3 nucleotides read TGTGCCTTTATCCACCCTACGCACTGGGGGATAACGACGATTTACACCGATAGACTCATCTTT. Its translation is CAFIHPTHWGITTIYTDRLIF.

In this sample, this clone turned up a few times. TCRdb lists the protein of a much larger clone for this DNA, which differs at residue 14, so this is likely a read error; the protein given here is translated from the DNA itself. With the J gene uncalled, the V gene is TRDV3; TRDD3, the table's D call, was not compared with the DNA. Germline V gives CDR1 TVYSNPD, CDR2 GDNSRS (reference sequence). This CDR3 comprises 16 residues. CDR3 sequence reads: CAQVRLGDGYTDKPIF. The CDR3 DNA is TGTGCCCAGGTCCGGCTTGGGGATGGGTACACCGATAAACCCATCTTT.

This clone was counted only a few times. A far larger clone is one base from this, pointing to a likely read error. Distinct nucleotide sequences in the sample also encode this CDR3. V is TRDV1 and J is TRDJ1, with 13 positions matching TRDD3. Here the J gene was assigned by germline matching of the DNA, as TCRdb has none. V trimming: 3 bases; J trimming: 0 bases; junction bases outside the gene matches: 28. Germline V gene sequence: CDR1 TSWWSYY, CDR2 QGS. The CDR3 is made up of 25 amino acids. CDR3 sequence reads: CALGEGSYFLSTYWGIRWYTDKLIF. DNA for the CDR3: TGTGCTCTTGGGGAGGGTTCGTACTTCCTATCGACATACTGGGGGATACGCTGGTACACCGATAAACTCATCTTT.

This clone was picked up a small number of times. TCRdb records a much larger clone's protein for this DNA, with a difference at residue 18 that likely arises from a read error; the protein given is the translation of the DNA. The V gene is TRDV1, the J gene TRDJ1; 11 bases fit TRDD3. In the absence of a J gene in TCRdb, the DNA was matched to germline to assign it here. CDR1 and CDR2 (germline): TSWWSYY, QGS. The CDR3 loop spans 24 amino acids. V lost 0 bases to trimming and J lost 0 bases; unmatched junction nucleotides: 24. Here the CDR3 DNA reads TGTGCTCTTGGGGAACTTAATTTGGAAATTACTTCATACTGGGGGATATTCCACACCGATAAACTCATCTTT. Encoded protein: CALGELNLEITSYWGIFHTDKLIF.

For this clone: A far larger clone lies a single base away; this is likely a read error. The same CDR3 arises from other DNA sequences in this sample as well. This chain joins TRDV3 and TRDJ1; TRDD2 is a possible D gene (8 bases). TCRdb lists no J gene, so it was determined here by aligning the DNA to germline. The CDR3 has 23 amino acids. Germline-derived CDR1 and CDR2 are TVYSNPD and GDNSRS (reference sequence). Trimming took 2 bases from V and 8 from J, leaving 48 bases between them. This CDR3 is CAFLTPGLTNFLLSTGVTSKLIF. Written as DNA, the CDR3 is TGTGCCTTTCTTACCCCCGGGCTGACCAACTTCCTACTGAGCACTGGGGTGACCTCCAAACTCATCTTT.

This clone came up a few times. A far more abundant clone sits one base away, making this likely a read error. Other DNA sequences in this sample translate to the same CDR3. The V gene is TRDV3, but the J gene lacks a call; no DNA check was done on the table's D call, TRDD3. From germline, CDR1 is TVYSNPD and CDR2 GDNSRS (reference sequence). The CDR3 runs 21 residues. The CDR3 DNA is TGTGCCTTTTCCTTCCTACGGGCATACTGGGGGATACGCTCGTACACCGATAAGCTCATCTTT. It codes for CAFSFLRAYWGIRSYTDKLIF.

As for this clone: A far bigger clonotype differs at one base, so this is likely a read error. Distinct nucleotide sequences in the sample also encode this CDR3. The chain combines TRDV3 with TRDJ1; D call uncertain. Between the trimmed V and J ends, which lost 2 bases and 6 bases, there was a span of 19 bases. The CDR3 totals 14 residues. From germline, CDR1 is TVYSNPD and CDR2 GDNSRS (reference sequence). The CDR3 coding sequence is TGTGCCTTTCGATCACTTTCCCATAGCAATAAACTCATCTTT. It encodes CAFRSLSHSNKLIF. The complete variable domain, with remaining parts taken from reference TRDV3 and TRDJ1, reads CDKVTQSSPDQTVASGSEVVLLCTYDTVYSNPDLFWYRIRPDYSFQFVFYGDNSRSEGADFTQGRFSVKHILTQKAFHLVISPVRTEDSATYYCAFRSLSHSNKLIFGKGTRVTVEP.